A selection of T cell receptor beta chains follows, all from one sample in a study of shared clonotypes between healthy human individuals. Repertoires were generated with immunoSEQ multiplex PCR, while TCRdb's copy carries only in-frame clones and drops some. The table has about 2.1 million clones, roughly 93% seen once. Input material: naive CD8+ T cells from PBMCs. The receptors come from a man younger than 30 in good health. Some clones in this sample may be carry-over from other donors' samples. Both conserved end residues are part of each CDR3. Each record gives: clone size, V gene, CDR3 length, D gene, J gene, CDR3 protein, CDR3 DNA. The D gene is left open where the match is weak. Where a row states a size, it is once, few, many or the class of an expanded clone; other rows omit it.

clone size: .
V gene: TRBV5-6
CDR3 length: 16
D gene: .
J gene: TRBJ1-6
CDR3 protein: CASSNQRALYNSPLHF
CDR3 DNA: TGTGCCAGCAGCAATCAGAGGGCCCTCTATAATTCACCCCTCCACTTT

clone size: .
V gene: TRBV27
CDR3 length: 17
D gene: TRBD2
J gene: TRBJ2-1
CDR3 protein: CASSLNFLAGAYNEQFF
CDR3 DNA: TGTGCCAGCAGTTTAAATTTTCTAGCGGGCGCCTACAATGAGCAGTTCTTC

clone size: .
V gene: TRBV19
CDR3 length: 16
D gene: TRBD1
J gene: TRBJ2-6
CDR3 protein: CASRPWDSSGANVLTF
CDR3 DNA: TGTGCCAGTAGGCCCTGGGACAGCTCTGGGGCCAACGTCCTGACTTTC

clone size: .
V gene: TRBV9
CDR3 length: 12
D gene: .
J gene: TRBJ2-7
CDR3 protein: CASSATGAEQYF
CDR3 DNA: TGTGCCAGCAGCGCAACAGGAGCCGAGCAGTACTTC

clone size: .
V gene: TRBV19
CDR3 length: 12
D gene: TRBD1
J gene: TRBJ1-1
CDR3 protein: CASRQGAGEAFF
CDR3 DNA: TGTGCCAGTAGACAGGGGGCGGGGGAAGCTTTCTTT

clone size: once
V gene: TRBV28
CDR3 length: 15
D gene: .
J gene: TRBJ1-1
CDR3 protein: CASSSPEYIRTEAFF
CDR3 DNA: TGTGCCAGCAGTTCACCTGAATACATCCGCACTGAAGCTTTCTTT

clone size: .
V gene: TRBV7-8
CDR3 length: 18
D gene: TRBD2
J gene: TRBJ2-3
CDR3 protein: CASSPHPGLAGVADTQYF
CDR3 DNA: TGTGCCAGCAGCCCACACCCCGGTCTAGCGGGAGTTGCAGATACGCAGTATTTT

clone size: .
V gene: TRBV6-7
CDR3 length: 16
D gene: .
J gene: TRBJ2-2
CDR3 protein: CASSYSPQGYTGELFF
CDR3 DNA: TGTGCCAGCAGTTACTCCCCTCAGGGGTACACCGGGGAGCTGTTTTTT

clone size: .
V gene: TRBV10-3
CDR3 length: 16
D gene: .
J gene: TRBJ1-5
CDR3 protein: CAISESKTDTNQPQHF
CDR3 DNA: TGTGCCATCAGTGAGTCGAAGACGGATACCAATCAGCCCCAGCATTTT

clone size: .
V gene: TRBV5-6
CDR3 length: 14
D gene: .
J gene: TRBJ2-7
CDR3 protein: CASSSPGGRYEQYF
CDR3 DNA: TGTGCCAGCAGCAGTCCGGGGGGCCGCTACGAGCAGTACTTC

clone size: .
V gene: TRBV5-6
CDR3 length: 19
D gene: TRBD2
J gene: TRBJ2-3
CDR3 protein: CASHYLPGLAGVYADTQYF
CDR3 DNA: TGTGCCAGCCACTACCTGCCGGGACTAGCGGGAGTTTACGCAGATACGCAGTATTTT

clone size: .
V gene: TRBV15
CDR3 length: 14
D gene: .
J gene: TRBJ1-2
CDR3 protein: CATSDGGGRGGYTF
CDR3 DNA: TGTGCCACCAGCGACGGCGGGGGCAGGGGTGGCTACACCTTC

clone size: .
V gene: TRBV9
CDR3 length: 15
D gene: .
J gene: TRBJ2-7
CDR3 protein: CASSLPGAGFDEQYF
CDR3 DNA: TGTGCCAGCAGCCTACCGGGCGCGGGTTTCGACGAGCAGTACTTC

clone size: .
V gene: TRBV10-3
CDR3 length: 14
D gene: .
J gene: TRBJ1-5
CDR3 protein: CAISGTAGDQPQHF
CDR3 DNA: TGTGCCATCAGTGGGACGGCGGGGGATCAGCCCCAGCATTTT

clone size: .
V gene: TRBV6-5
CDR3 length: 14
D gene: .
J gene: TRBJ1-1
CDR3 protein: CASSFKGSNTEAFF
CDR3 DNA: TGTGCCAGCAGTTTTAAGGGGTCGAACACTGAAGCTTTCTTT

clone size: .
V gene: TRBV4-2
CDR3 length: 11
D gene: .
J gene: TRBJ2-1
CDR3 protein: CASSQDEFQFF
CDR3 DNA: TGTGCCAGCAGCCAAGATGAGTTTCAGTTCTTC

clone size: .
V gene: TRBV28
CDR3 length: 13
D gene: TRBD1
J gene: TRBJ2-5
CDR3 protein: CATWGTEQETQYF
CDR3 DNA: TGTGCCACCTGGGGGACAGAACAAGAGACCCAGTACTTC

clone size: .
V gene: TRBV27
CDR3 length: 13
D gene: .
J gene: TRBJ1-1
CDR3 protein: CASSLGQDFEAFF
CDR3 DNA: TGTGCCAGCAGTTTAGGGCAGGACTTTGAAGCTTTCTTT

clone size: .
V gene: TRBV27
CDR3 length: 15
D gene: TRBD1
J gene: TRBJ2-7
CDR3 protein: CASSLSDRMAYEQYF
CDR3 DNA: TGTGCCAGCAGTTTATCGGACAGGATGGCCTACGAGCAGTACTTC

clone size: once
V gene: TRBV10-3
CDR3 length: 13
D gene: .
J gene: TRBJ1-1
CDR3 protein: CAISRTSNTEAFF
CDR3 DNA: TGTGCCATCAGCCGGACTTCGAACACTGAAGCTTTCTTT

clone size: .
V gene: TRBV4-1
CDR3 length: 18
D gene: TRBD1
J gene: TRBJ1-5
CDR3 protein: CASSQEGTGTGGWQPQHF
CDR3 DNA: TGCGCCAGCAGCCAAGAGGGAACTGGGACAGGGGGCTGGCAGCCCCAGCATTTT

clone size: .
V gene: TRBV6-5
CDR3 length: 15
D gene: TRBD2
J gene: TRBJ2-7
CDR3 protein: CASRQRLAGAGEQYF
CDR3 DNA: TGTGCCAGCAGACAAAGACTAGCGGGAGCCGGGGAGCAGTACTTC

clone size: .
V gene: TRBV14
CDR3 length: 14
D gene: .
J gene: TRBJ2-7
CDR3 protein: CASSQGLGPYEQYF
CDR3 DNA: TGTGCCAGCAGCCAAGGTCTGGGGCCCTACGAGCAGTACTTC

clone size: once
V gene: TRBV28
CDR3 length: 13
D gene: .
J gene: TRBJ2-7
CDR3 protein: CASNRPGGYEQYF
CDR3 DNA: TGTGCCAGCAACCGGCCAGGAGGCTACGAGCAGTACTTC

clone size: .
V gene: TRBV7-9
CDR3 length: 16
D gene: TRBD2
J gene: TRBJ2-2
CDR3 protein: CASSVKRERLTGELFF
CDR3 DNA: TGTGCCAGCTCGGTAAAGCGGGAGCGTCTCACCGGGGAGCTGTTTTTT

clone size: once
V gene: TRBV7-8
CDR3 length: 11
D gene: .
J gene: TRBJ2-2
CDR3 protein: CASSLSGELFF
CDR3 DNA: TGTGCCAGCAGCTTGAGCGGGGAGCTGTTTTTT

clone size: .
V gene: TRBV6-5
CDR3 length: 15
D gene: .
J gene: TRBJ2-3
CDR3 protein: CASNAGTYSTDTQYF
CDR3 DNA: TGTGCCAGCAACGCCGGGACATATAGCACAGATACGCAGTATTTT

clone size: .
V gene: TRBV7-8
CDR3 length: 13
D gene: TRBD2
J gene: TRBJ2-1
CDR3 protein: CASSTLAGSEQFF
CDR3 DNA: TGTGCCAGCAGCACCTTAGCGGGATCTGAGCAGTTCTTC

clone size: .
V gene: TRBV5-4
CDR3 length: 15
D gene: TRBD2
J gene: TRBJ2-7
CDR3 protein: CASSLELADSYEQYF
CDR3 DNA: TGTGCCAGCAGCTTGGAACTAGCGGACTCCTACGAGCAGTACTTC

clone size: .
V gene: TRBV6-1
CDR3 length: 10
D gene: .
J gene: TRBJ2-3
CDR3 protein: CASSPDTQYF
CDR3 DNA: TGTGCCAGCAGTCCAGATACGCAGTATTTT

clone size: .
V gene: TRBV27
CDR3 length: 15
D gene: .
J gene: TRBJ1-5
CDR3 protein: CASSPLGGHPQPQHF
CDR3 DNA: TGTGCCAGCAGTCCCCTTGGGGGGCACCCTCAGCCCCAGCATTTT

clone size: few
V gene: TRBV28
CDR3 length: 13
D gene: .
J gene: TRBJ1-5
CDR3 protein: CASSPFSNQPQHF
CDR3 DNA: TGTGCCAGCAGCCCCTTTAGCAATCAGCCCCAGCATTTT

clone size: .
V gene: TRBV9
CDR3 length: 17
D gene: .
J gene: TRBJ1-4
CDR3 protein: CASSASTGVSTNEKLFF
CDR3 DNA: TGTGCCAGCAGCGCGAGCACGGGAGTTTCAACTAATGAAAAACTGTTTTTT

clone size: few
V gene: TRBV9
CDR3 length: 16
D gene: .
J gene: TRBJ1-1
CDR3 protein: CASSVSPSYVNTEAFF
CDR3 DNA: TGTGCCAGCAGCGTAAGTCCAAGCTATGTCAACACTGAAGCTTTCTTT

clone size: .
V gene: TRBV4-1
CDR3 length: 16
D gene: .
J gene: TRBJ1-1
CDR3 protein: CASSQLAGRATKEAFF
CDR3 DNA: TGCGCCAGCAGCCAACTGGCGGGTAGGGCCACCAAAGAAGCTTTCTTT

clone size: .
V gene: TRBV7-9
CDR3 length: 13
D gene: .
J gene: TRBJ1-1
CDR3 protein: CASSLFLGTEAFF
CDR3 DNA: TGTGCCAGCAGCTTATTTTTGGGGACTGAAGCTTTCTTT

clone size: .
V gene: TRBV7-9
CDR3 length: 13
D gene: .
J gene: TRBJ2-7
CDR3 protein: CASRQDLTYEQYF
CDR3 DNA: TGTGCCAGCAGACAGGACCTAACCTACGAGCAGTACTTC

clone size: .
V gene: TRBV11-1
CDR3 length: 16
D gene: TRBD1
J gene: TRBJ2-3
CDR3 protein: CASSPSDRAPTDTQYF
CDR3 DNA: TGTGCCAGCAGCCCGTCCGACAGGGCTCCCACAGATACGCAGTATTTT

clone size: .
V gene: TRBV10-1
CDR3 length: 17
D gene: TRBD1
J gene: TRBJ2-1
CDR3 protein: CASYTLEPGQGGNEQFF
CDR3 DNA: TGCGCCAGCTATACACTGGAACCGGGACAGGGGGGTAATGAGCAGTTCTTC

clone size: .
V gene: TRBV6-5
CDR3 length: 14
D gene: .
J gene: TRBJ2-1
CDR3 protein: CASGSRGSRNEQFF
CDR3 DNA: TGTGCCAGCGGATCCCGAGGGTCTCGGAATGAGCAGTTCTTC

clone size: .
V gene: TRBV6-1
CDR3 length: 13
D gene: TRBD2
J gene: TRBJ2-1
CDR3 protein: CASGTRAGNEQFF
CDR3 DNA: TGTGCCAGCGGGACTAGAGCCGGGAATGAGCAGTTCTTC

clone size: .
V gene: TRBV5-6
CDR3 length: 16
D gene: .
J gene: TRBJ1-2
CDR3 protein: CASSLGTLAEDYGYTF
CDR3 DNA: TGTGCCAGCAGCTTGGGGACTCTCGCCGAGGACTATGGCTACACCTTC

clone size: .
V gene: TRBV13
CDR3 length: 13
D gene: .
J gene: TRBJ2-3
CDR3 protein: CASSLESRASSYF
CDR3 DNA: TGTGCCAGCAGCTTAGAGAGCAGAGCCAGCTCCTATTTT

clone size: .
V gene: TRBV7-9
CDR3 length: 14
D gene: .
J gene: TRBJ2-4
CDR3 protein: CASSSTRRANIQYF
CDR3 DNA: TGTGCCAGCAGCTCGACCCGCAGGGCAAACATTCAGTACTTC

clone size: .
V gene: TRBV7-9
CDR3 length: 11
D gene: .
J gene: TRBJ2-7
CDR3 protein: CASSSPTKLVF
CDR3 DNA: TGTGCCAGCAGCTCGCCCACGAAATTAGTGTTC

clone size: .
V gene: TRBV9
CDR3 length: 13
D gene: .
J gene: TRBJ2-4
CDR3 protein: CASSVDYDNIQYF
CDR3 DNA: TGTGCCAGCAGCGTAGATTACGACAACATTCAGTACTTC

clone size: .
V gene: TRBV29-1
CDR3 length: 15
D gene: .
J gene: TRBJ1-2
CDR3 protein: CSVEDWLSDNYGYTF
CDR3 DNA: TGCAGCGTTGAAGACTGGTTGTCAGACAACTATGGCTACACCTTC

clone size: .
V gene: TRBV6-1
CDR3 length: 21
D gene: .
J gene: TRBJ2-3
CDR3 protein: CASSEAPGPGEYLTLIDTQYF
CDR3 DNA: TGTGCCAGCAGTGAAGCACCGGGTCCTGGGGAGTATTTGACTCTGATAGATACGCAGTATTTT